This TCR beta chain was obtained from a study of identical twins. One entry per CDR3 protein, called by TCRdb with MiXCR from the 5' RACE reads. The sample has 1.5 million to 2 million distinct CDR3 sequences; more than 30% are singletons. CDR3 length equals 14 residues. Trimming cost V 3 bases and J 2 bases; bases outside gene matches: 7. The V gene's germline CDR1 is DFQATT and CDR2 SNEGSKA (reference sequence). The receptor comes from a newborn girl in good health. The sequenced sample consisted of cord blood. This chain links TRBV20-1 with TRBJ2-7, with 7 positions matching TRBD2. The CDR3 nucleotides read TGCAGTGCTAGCCAAGGGGCGGGGGCCTACGAGCAGTACTTC. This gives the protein CSASQGAGAYEQYF.